This T cell receptor beta chain was found in a study of blood T cell repertoires in COVID-19. The CDR3 is made up of 15 amino acids. CDR1 and CDR2 from the germline V gene are SEHNR and FQNEAQ (reference sequence). Losses at the gene ends were 5 bases for V and 4 bases for J; bases not matched to a gene: 5. While infection was still active, Seattle patients were enrolled and then followed longitudinally. Sequencing was performed with immunoSEQ multiplex PCR; in TCRdb, only in-frame clones are kept and a portion is missing. The profile shows 300,000 to 450,000 clones, about 89% of them singletons. There are a few counts of this clone.

Material for sequencing was peripheral blood. The chain uses TRBV7-9 and TRBJ2-1, with 10 positions matching TRBD2. The receptor's source is a woman aged 60-70 years with COVID-19, enrolled during active disease. DNA of the CDR3: TGTGCCAGCAGCCCAACTAGCGGGACATACAATGAGCAGTTCTTC. Amino acids: CASSPTSGTYNEQFF.